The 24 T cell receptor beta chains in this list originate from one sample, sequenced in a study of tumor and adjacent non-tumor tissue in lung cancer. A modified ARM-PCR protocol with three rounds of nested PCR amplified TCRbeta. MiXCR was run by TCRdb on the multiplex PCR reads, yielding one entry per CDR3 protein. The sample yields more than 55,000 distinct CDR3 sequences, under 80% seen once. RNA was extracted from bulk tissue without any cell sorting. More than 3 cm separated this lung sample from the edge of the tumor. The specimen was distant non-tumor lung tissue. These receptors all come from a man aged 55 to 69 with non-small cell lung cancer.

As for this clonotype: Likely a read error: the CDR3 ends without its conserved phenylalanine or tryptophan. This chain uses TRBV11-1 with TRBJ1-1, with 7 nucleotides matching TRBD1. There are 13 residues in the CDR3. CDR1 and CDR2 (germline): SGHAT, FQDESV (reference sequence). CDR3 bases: TGTACCAGCAGCTTAGCGCAGGGGGCTGAAGCTTTCCTT. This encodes CTSSLAQGAEAFL.

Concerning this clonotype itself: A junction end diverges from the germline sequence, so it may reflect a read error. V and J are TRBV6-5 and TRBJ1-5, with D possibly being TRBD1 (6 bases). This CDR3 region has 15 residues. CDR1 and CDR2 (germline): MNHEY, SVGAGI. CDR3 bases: TGTGCCAGCAGTTGGAGGGGGTCGGGCGATCAGCCCCAGCACTTT. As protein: CASSWRGSGDQPQHF.

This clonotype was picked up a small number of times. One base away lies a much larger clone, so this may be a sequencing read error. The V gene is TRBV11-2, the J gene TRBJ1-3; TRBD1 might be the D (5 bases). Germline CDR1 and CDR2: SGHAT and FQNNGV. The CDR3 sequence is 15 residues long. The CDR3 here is CASSLNSGPGDTIYF. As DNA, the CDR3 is TGTGCCAGCAGCTTAAATTCAGGGCCTGGAGACACCATATATTTT. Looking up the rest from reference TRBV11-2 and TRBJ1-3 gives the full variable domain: EAGVAQSPRYKIIEKRQSVAFWCNPISGHATLYWYQQILGQGPKLLIQFQNNGVVDDSQLPKDRFSAERLKGVDSTLKIQPAKLEDSAVYLCASSLNSGPGDTIYFGEGSWLTVV.

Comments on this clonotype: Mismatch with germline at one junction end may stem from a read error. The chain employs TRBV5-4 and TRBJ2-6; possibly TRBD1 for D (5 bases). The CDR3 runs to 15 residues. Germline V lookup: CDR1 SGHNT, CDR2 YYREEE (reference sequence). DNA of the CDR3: TGTACCAGCAGCTTGCCCAGCTCTGGGGCCAACGTCTTGACTTTC. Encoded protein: CTSSLPSSGANVLTF.

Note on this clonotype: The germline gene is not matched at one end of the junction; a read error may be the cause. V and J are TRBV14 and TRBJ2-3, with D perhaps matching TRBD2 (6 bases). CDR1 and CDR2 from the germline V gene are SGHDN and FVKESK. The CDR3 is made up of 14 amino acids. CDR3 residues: CASNGGISTDMQYF. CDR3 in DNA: TGTGCCAGCAATGGCGGGATTAGCACAGATATGCAGTATTTT.

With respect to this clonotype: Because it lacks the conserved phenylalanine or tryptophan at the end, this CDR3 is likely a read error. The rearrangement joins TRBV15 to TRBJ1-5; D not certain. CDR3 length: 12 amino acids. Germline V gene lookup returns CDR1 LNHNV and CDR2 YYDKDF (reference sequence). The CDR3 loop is CATSRENQPQHL. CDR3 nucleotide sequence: TGTGCCACCAGCAGAGAAAATCAACCCCAGCATTTG.

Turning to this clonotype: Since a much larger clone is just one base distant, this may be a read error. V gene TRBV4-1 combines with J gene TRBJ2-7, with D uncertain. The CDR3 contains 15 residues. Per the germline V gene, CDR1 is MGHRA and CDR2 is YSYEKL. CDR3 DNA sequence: TGCGCCAGCAGCCAAGAAGGTTTTACAGCCTACAAGCAGTACTTC. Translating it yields CASSQEGFTAYKQYF.

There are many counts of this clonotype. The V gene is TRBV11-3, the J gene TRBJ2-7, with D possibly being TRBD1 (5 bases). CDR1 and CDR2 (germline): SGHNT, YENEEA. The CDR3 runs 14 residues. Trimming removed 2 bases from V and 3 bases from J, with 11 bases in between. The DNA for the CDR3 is TGTGCCAGCAGCTTATCAGGGTCAGGCTACGAGCAGTACTTC. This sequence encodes CASSLSGSGYEQYF.

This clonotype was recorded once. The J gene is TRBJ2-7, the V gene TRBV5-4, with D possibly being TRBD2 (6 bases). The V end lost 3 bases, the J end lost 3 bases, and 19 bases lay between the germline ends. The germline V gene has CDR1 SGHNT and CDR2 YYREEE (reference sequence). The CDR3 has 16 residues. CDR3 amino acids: CASSWRGRGDFYEQYF. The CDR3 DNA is TGTGCCAGCAGCTGGAGGGGACGAGGGGACTTCTACGAGCAGTACTTC.

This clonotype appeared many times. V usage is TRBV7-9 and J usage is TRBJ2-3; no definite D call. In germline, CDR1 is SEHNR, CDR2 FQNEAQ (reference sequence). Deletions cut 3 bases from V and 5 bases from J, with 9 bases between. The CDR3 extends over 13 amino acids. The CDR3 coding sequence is TGTGCCAGCAGCTTCCAACCCGGAGATACGCAGTATTTT. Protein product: CASSFQPGDTQYF.

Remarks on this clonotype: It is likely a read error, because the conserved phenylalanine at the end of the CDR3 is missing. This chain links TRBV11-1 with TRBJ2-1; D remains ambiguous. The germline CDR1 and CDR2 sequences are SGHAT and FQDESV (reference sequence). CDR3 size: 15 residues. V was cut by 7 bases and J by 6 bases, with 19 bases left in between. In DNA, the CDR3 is TGTGCCAGCAACTTCGACACCTATAGTACCAATGAGCAGTTCTTA. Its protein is CASNFDTYSTNEQFL.

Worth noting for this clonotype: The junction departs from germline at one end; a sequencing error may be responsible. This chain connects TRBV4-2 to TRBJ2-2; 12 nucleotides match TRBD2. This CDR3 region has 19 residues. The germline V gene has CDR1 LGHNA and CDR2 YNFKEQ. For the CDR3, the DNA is TGTGCCAGCAGTCCGTCGGATCGGACTAGCGGGACCAACACCGGGGAGCTGCTTTTT. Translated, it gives CASSPSDRTSGTNTGELLF.

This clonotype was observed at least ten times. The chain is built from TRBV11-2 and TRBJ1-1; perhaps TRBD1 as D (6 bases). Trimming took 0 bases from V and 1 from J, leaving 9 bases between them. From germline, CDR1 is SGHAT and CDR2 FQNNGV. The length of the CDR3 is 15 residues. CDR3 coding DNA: TGTGCCAGCAGCTTAGAGCCGGGGGCGAACACTGAAGCTTTCTTT. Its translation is CASSLEPGANTEAFF.

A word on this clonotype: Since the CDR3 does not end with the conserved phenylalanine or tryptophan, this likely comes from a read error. Here the CDR3 reads CASSLTGGMDEQYS. DNA for the CDR3: TGTGCCAGCAGCCTGACAGGGGGTATGGACGAGCAGTACTCC. This chain connects TRBV4-2 to TRBJ2-7; 9 bases are shared with TRBD1. CDR1 and CDR2 (germline): LGHNA, YNFKEQ. This CDR3 spans 14 amino acids. V shed 4 bases and J 5 bases; nucleotides not matched to a gene: 6.

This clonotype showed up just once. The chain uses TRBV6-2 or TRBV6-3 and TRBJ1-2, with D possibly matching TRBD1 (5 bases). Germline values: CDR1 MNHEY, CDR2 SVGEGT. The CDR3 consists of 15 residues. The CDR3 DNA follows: TGTGTCAACAGACAGTCTGGCAGGGCCAACTATGGCTACACCTTC. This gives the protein CVNRQSGRANYGYTF.

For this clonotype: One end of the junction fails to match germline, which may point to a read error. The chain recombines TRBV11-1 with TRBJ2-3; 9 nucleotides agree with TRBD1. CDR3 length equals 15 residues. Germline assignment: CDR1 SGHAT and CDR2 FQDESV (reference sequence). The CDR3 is CASSTGTGFTGTQYF. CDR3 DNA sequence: TGTGCCAGTAGTACCGGGACAGGGTTCACAGGTACGCAGTATTTT.

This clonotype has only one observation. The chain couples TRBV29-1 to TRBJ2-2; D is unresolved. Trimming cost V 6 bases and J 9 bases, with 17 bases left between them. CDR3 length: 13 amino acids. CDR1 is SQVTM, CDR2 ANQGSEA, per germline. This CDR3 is CSVPSSLTWELFF. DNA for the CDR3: TGCAGCGTGCCCAGCAGTCTGACCTGGGAGCTGTTTTTT.

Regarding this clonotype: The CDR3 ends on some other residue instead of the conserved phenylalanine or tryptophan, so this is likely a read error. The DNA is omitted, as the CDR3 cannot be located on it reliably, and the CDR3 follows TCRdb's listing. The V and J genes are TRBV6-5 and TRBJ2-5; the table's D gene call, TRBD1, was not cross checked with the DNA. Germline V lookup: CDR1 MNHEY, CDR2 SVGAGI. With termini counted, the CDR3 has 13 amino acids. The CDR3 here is CASSFGQAETRYL.

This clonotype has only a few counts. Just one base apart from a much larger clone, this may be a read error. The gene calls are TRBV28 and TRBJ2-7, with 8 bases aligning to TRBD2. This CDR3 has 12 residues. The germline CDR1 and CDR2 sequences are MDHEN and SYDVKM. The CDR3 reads CTSSFGLAEQYF. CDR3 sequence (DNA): TGTACCAGCAGTTTTGGACTAGCCGAGCAGTACTTC.

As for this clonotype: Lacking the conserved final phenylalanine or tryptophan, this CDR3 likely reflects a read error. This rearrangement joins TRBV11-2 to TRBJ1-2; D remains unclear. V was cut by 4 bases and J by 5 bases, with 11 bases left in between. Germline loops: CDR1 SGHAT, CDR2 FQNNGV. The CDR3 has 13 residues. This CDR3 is CASSSQLDYGYTL. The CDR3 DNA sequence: TGTGCCAGCAGCTCCCAATTGGATTATGGCTACACCTTG.

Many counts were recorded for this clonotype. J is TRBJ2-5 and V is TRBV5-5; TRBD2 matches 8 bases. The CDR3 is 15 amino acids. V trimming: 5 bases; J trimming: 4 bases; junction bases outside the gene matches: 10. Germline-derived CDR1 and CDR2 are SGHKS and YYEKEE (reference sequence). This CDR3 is CASSRRGGAGETQYF. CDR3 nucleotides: TGTGCCAGCAGTCGTCGGGGGGGGGCCGGAGAGACCCAGTACTTC. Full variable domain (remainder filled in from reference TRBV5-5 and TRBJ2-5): DAGVTQSPTHLIKTRGQQVTLRCSPISGHKSVSWYQQVLGQGPQFIFQYYEKEERGRGNFPDRFSARQFPNYSSELNVNALLLGDSALYLCASSRRGGAGETQYFGPGTRLLVL.

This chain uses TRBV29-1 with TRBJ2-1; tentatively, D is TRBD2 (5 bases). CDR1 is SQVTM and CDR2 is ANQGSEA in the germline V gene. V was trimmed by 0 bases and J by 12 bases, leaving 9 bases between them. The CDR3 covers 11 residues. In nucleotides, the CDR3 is TGCAGCGTTGAAGACACGGCGGGGCAGTTCTTC. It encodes CSVEDTAGQFF.

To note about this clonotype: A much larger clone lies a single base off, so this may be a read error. As DNA, the CDR3 is TGTGCCAGCAGCCGCTCCGGGACTAGTGTTTACAATGAGCAGTTCTTC. It yields the protein CASSRSGTSVYNEQFF. The J gene is TRBJ2-1, the V gene TRBV7-9, with 8 bases fitting TRBD2. The J segment lost 4 bases and the V segment lost 5 bases, leaving 10 bases of the junction unmatched. Per the germline V gene, CDR1 is SEHNR and CDR2 is FQNEAQ (reference sequence). The CDR3 consists of 16 residues.

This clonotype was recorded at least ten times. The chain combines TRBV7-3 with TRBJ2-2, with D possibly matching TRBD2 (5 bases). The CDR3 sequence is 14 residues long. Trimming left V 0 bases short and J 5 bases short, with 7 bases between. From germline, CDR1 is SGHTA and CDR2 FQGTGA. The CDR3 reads CASSLTPGTGELFF. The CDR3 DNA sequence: TGTGCCAGCAGCTTAACGCCGGGGACCGGGGAGCTGTTTTTT.